The 32 T cell receptor beta chains below were found in one sample sequenced in a study of Ad26.COV2.S vaccination and SARS-CoV-2 variants. Profiling relied on immunoSEQ multiplex PCR, and the TCRdb table lists in-frame clones only, not all of them. This table has 350,000 to 400,000 clones, approximately 91% appearing once. Treatment here: 19 received Ad26.COV2.S at low or high dose, single or two shots; roughly 5 received placebo; per-sample allocation not given. Specimen acquisition occurred on day 63 following the initial vaccine or placebo injection. The sample was peripheral blood, taken in a trial of Ad26.COV2.S vaccine versus placebo. Receptors originate from a person aged 18-60 years who received the Ad26.COV2.S COVID-19 vaccine or a placebo.

The rearrangement uses TRBV6-5 and TRBJ1-2; tentative D call: TRBD1 (5 bases). The CDR3 is 14 amino acids. Trimming stripped 2 bases from V and 4 bases from J, with 11 bases between. Germline lookup yields CDR1 MNHEY and CDR2 SVGAGI. The CDR3 sequence: CASSYRGTGYGYTF. CDR3 DNA: TGTGCCAGCAGTTACCGAGGGACTGGCTATGGCTACACCTTC.

The chain is built from TRBV27 and TRBJ2-7; D possibly uses TRBD1 or TRBD2 (5 bases each). Germline V gene data show CDR1 as MNHEY and CDR2 as SMNVEV (reference sequence). The CDR3 contains 15 residues. V lost 8 bases and J lost 3, with 20 bases in between. This CDR3 reads CASSLTGRIIYEQYF. Here the CDR3 DNA reads TGTGCCAGCTCCCTTACGGGACGCATCATCTACGAGCAGTACTTC.

The V call is TRBV13, the J call TRBJ1-4, with 8 bases fitting TRBD1. The V and J ends lost 5 bases and 0 bases, in that order; junction bases with no gene match: 14. CDR3 length: 19 residues. The V gene's germline CDR1 is PRHDT and CDR2 FYEKMQ (reference sequence). CDR3 nucleotide sequence: TGTGCCAGCAGCCTACGGACAGGGACAATTCCTGCAACTAATGAAAAACTGTTTTTT. Its translation is CASSLRTGTIPATNEKLFF.

The chain recombines TRBV29-1 with TRBJ1-2; D gene ambiguous. In germline, CDR1 is SQVTM, CDR2 ANQGSEA. The CDR3 covers 13 residues. V gave up 0 bases and J gave up 4 bases, with 9 bases separating them. The CDR3 coding sequence is TGCAGCGTTGAAGATTTTGCTTCCTATGGCTACACCTTC. The encoded protein is CSVEDFASYGYTF.

The chain joins TRBV4-2 to TRBJ2-7, with TRBD1 matching over 8 bases. The CDR3 is made up of 15 amino acids. Germline trimming cut 0 bases from V and 2 bases from J; bases unmatched to any gene: 3. The germline CDR1 and CDR2 sequences are LGHNA and YNFKEQ. The DNA for the CDR3 is TGTGCCAGCAGCCAAGAAACAGGGGGAGCCTACGAGCAGTACTTC. It is translated as CASSQETGGAYEQYF.

The genes are TRBV7-2 and TRBJ1-1; the D is unclear. This CDR3 comprises 13 residues. V gave up 2 bases and J gave up 4 bases, with 8 bases separating them. CDR1 is SGHTA, CDR2 FQGNSA, per germline. CDR3 region: CASSLLRSTEAFF. The CDR3 DNA reads as TGTGCCAGCAGCTTATTGCGTAGCACTGAAGCTTTCTTT.

The V call is TRBV5-5, the J call TRBJ1-1, with 7 bases fitting TRBD1. This CDR3 comprises 14 residues. V gave up 4 bases and J gave up 0 bases; unmatched junction bases: 3. The V gene's germline CDR1 is SGHKS and CDR2 YYEKEE (reference sequence). CDR3 nucleotide sequence: TGTGCCAGCAGCCGCGGACAGGTGAACACTGAAGCTTTCTTT. Translated, it gives CASSRGQVNTEAFF. The full variable domain, in which reference TRBV5-5 and TRBJ1-1 provide the parts outside the CDR3, is DAGVTQSPTHLIKTRGQQVTLRCSPISGHKSVSWYQQVLGQGPQFIFQYYEKEERGRGNFPDRFSARQFPNYSSELNVNALLLGDSALYLCASSRGQVNTEAFFGQGTRLTVV.

This clone has just one count. This sequence joins TRBV19 and TRBJ1-1; D perhaps matches TRBD1 (5 bases). V was trimmed by 3 bases and J by 1 base, leaving 9 bases between them. CDR3 length: 14 amino acids. The germline V gene encodes CDR1 LNHDA and CDR2 SQIVND (reference sequence). The CDR3 spells CASSIGAPNTEAFF. CDR3 DNA sequence: TGTGCCAGTAGTATTGGGGCCCCGAACACTGAAGCTTTCTTT.

The gene calls are TRBV29-1 and TRBJ1-1, with TRBD1 as a possible D gene (6 bases). V was shortened by 8 bases and J by 1 base, with 11 bases between the two germline ends. Germline V lookup: CDR1 SQVTM, CDR2 ANQGSEA. The CDR3 sequence is 12 residues long. The CDR3 region has the DNA TGCAGCACCCGGGGGCCGAACACTGAAGCTTTCTTT. It specifies CSTRGPNTEAFF.

The rearrangement links TRBV29-1 to TRBJ2-5, with a weak D call TRBD2 (5 bases). The V gene's germline CDR1 is SQVTM and CDR2 ANQGSEA. The CDR3 length is 11 residues. Trimming took off 4 bases at V and 4 bases at J, with 7 bases between the two ends. In DNA, the CDR3 is TGCAGCGTTGTTGAGGGAGAGACCCAGTACTTC. It is translated as CSVVEGETQYF. The full variable domain, its missing parts supplied by reference TRBV29-1 and TRBJ2-5, is SAVISQKPSRDICQRGTSLTIQCQVDSQVTMMFWYRQQPGQSLTLIATANQGSEATYESGFVIDKFPISRPNLTFSTLTVSNMSPEDSSIYLCSVVEGETQYFGPGTRLLVL.

This rearrangement joins TRBV6-1 to TRBJ1-5; D is undetermined. The CDR3 consists of 16 residues. From germline, CDR1 is MNHNS and CDR2 SASEGT. The V end lost 2 bases, the J end lost 0 bases, and 11 bases lay between the germline ends. The CDR3 DNA reads as TGTGCCAGCAGTGAACTCACACCGTATAGCAATCAGCCCCAGCATTTT. This translates into CASSELTPYSNQPQHF.

This chain connects TRBV30 to TRBJ2-1; no firm D call. Trimming took off 0 bases at V and 10 bases at J, with 16 bases between the two ends. Germline V CDR1 and CDR2: GTSNPN, SVGIG (reference sequence). This CDR3 is built from 14 residues. CDR3 nucleotides: TGTGCCTGGAGTGTATTTCCCAGGATCGAGGAGCAGTTCTTC. This gives the protein CAWSVFPRIEEQFF.

The chain couples TRBV3-1 (or the pseudogene TRBV3-2) to TRBJ2-5; D not resolved. The germline CDR1 and CDR2 sequences are LGHDT and YNNKEL (reference sequence). Deletions cut 5 bases from V and 4 bases from J, with 8 bases between. This CDR3 contains 12 residues. CDR3 DNA: TGTGCCAGCAGCAGGATCCTAGAGACCCAGTACTTC. It specifies CASSRILETQYF.

The chain employs TRBV9 and TRBJ1-1; D unclear. The CDR3 totals 14 residues. The germline V gene has CDR1 SGDLS and CDR2 YYNGEE. Trimming shortened V by 3 bases and J by 0 bases, and 9 bases separated the two germline ends. The CDR3 nucleotides read TGTGCCAGCAGCGCCACGGGGATGAACACTGAAGCTTTCTTT. Translated, it gives CASSATGMNTEAFF.

This chain connects TRBV19 to TRBJ1-2; D is ambiguous. The CDR3 runs 16 residues. Germline lookup yields CDR1 LNHDA and CDR2 SQIVND (reference sequence). V was trimmed by 3 bases and J by 5 bases, leaving 19 bases between them. Here the CDR3 reads CASSMFGVHRRYGYTF. CDR3 DNA sequence: TGTGCCAGTAGTATGTTCGGGGTCCATCGGAGATATGGCTACACCTTC.

In its sample, this clone was seen once. This chain links TRBV5-1 with TRBJ2-5; 8 bases fit TRBD2. The germline gives CDR1 SGHRS, CDR2 YFSETQ. J lost 3 bases, V lost 2 bases, and 18 bases had no gene match. The CDR3 is 19 amino acids. The CDR3 sequence is CASSFTGGGTSAPKETQYF. CDR3 DNA sequence: TGCGCCAGCAGCTTCACGGGCGGGGGGACGTCCGCCCCTAAAGAGACCCAGTACTTC.

The chain combines TRBV10-3 with TRBJ1-3; the D is unclear. CDR3 length: 15 residues. Per germline, CDR1 ENHRY and CDR2 SYGVKD. V was clipped by 10 bases and J by 0 bases, with 16 bases between them. CDR3 loop: CATSGGSSSGNTIYF. The DNA of the CDR3 is TGTGCCACGAGTGGCGGGTCTAGCTCTGGAAACACCATATATTTT.

The J gene is TRBJ1-1, the V gene TRBV3-1 (or the pseudogene TRBV3-2); tentative D call: TRBD1 (5 bases). Germline loops: CDR1 LGHDT, CDR2 YNNKEL (reference sequence). The CDR3 has 13 amino acids. Trimming removed 1 base from V and 13 bases from J, with 16 bases in between. The CDR3 spells CASSQGGSRYGFF. CDR3 nucleotide sequence: TGTGCCAGCAGCCAAGGGGGGAGCAGATATGGTTTCTTT.

The gene calls are TRBV10-3 and TRBJ1-1; maybe TRBD1 (5 bases). Germline V gene data show CDR1 as ENHRY and CDR2 as SYGVKD. Trimming removed 7 bases at V and 0 bases at J, with 9 bases between. CDR3 size: 13 residues. CDR3 amino acids: CAIKGQMNTEAFF. The DNA for the CDR3 is TGTGCCATCAAGGGGCAGATGAACACTGAAGCTTTCTTT.

This chain connects TRBV15 to TRBJ1-4, with D hard to call. The CDR3 length is 13 residues. Trimming pared 0 bases from V and 6 bases from J, leaving 5 bases between. Germline V CDR1 and CDR2: LNHNV, YYDKDF (reference sequence). CDR3: CATSRDLHEKLFF. DNA of the CDR3: TGTGCCACCAGCAGAGATTTGCATGAAAAACTGTTTTTT.

The chain uses TRBV12-3 or TRBV12-4 and TRBJ1-2; D gene uncertain. The germline V and J ends were trimmed by 8 bases and 3 bases, with 10 bases remaining between them. This CDR3 comprises 12 residues. CDR3 bases: TGTGCCAGCCTCGCTGTTGACTATGGCTACACCTTC. This sequence encodes CASLAVDYGYTF.

On this clone: This CDR3 is also generated by other DNA sequences in the sample. The chain recombines TRBV2 with TRBJ2-3; D unresolved. The CDR3 extends over 12 amino acids. Germline CDR1 reads SNHLY; CDR2 reads FYNNEI. V dropped 6 bases and J dropped 0 bases, with 4 bases sitting between them. CDR3 nucleotide sequence: TGTGCCAGCAGGGATAGCACAGATACGCAGTATTTT. Protein product: CASRDSTDTQYF.

The rearrangement uses TRBV12-3 or TRBV12-4 and TRBJ2-2; the D is unclear. The CDR3 has 12 residues. The ends were cut back, 8 bases at V and 4 bases at J, with 8 bases in the middle. The CDR3 DNA sequence: TGTGCCAGCGCCTTCACCACCGGGGAGCTGTTTTTT. Translation gives CASAFTTGELFF.

The rearrangement links TRBV7-2 to TRBJ2-1; 14 bases map to TRBD2. Germline V gene sequence: CDR1 SGHTA, CDR2 FQGNSA. With 5 bases clipped from V and 0 bases from J, the junction kept 9 bases outside the gene matches. The CDR3 covers 19 residues. The CDR3 sequence: CASSGSGLAGEISYNEQFF. CDR3 DNA sequence: TGTGCCAGCAGCGGATCGGGACTAGCGGGGGAAATCTCCTACAATGAGCAGTTCTTC. Full variable domain (remainder filled in from reference TRBV7-2 and TRBJ2-1): GAGVSQSPSNKVTEKGKDVELRCDPISGHTALYWYRQSLGQGLEFLIYFQGNSAPDKSGLPSDRFSAERTGGSVSTLTIQRTQQEDSAVYLCASSGSGLAGEISYNEQFFGPGTRLTVL.

This clone turned up a few times. This chain uses TRBV14 with TRBJ1-6, with D unresolved. This CDR3 is 12 amino acids long. Germline assignment: CDR1 SGHDN and CDR2 FVKESK. The V gene lost 8 bases and the J gene lost 7 bases, with 9 bases spanning the gap. This chain's CDR3 is CASSRVNSPLHF. The CDR3 DNA sequence: TGTGCCAGCTCTAGGGTAAATTCACCCCTCCACTTT.

This clone is a singleton in its sample. The chain has TRBV14 and TRBJ1-2; D remains ambiguous. Trimming took 2 bases from V and 1 from J, leaving 5 bases between them. Germline V gene data show CDR1 as SGHDN and CDR2 as FVKESK. The CDR3 has 13 residues. The CDR3 sequence is CASSQNHNYGYTF. CDR3 sequence (DNA): TGTGCCAGCAGCCAAAACCATAACTATGGCTACACCTTC.

As for this clone: Its ends do not fully match the called genes, so a read error is possible. The chain employs TRBV11-2 and TRBJ1-2; TRBD1 agrees at 9 bases. Germline loops: CDR1 SGHAT, CDR2 FQNNGV. This CDR3 region has 17 residues. CDR3 sequence: CASRLGQGIFFGYGYTF. The CDR3 region has the DNA TGTGCCAGCAGATTAGGACAGGGGATATTTTTCGGCTATGGCTACACCTTC.

The table lists this clone with a few counts. The gene calls are TRBV6-2 or TRBV6-3 and TRBJ2-2; D not resolved. Per germline, CDR1 MNHEY and CDR2 SVGEGT. The length of the CDR3 is 12 residues. V lost 0 bases and J 9 bases, leaving 5 bases between the germline ends. The CDR3 DNA is TGTGCCAGCAGTTACTCTGGCCGGGAGCTGTTTTTT. It specifies CASSYSGRELFF.

The V and J genes are TRBV10-3 and TRBJ2-1, with 8 positions matching TRBD2. The CDR3 is 15 amino acids. The V segment lost 6 bases and the J segment 3 bases; nucleotides outside the gene matches: 7. Germline values: CDR1 ENHRY, CDR2 SYGVKD. The chain's CDR3 is CAIRAGGVNYNEQFF. The CDR3 bases are TGTGCCATCAGAGCCGGGGGGGTAAACTACAATGAGCAGTTCTTC.

V gene TRBV4-1 combines with J gene TRBJ1-6, with TRBD1 identical over 8 bases. There are 14 residues in the CDR3. J lost 14 bases, V lost 2 bases, and 8 bases had no gene match. Germline loops: CDR1 MGHRA, CDR2 YSYEKL. Written as DNA, the CDR3 is TGCGCCAGCAGCCAAACCGGACAGGGAGCGACCCTCCACTTT. It is translated as CASSQTGQGATLHF.

CDR3 sequence (DNA): TGTGCCAGCAGCTCTCAGACAGGTGCTTCGGGCACTGAAGCTTTCTTT. It specifies CASSSQTGASGTEAFF. The gene calls are TRBV5-8 and TRBJ1-1; D perhaps matches TRBD1 (6 bases). The CDR3 has 16 amino acids. The germline V and J ends were trimmed by 3 bases and 4 bases, with 19 bases remaining between them. Germline CDR1 is SGHTS and CDR2 is YDEGEE.

The rearrangement joins TRBV7-9 to TRBJ2-2, with TRBD2 identical over 11 bases. The CDR3 covers 19 residues. CDR1 and CDR2 (germline): SEHNR, FQNEAQ (reference sequence). The ends lost 2 bases at V and 4 bases at J; junction bases unmatched: 12. CDR3 sequence (DNA): TGTGCCAGCAGCTTAAAAGAGCGAATAGCGGGGGGGACCACCGGGGAGCTGTTTTTT. Its translation is CASSLKERIAGGTTGELFF.